Detailed here is one T cell receptor (beta chain). Germline lookup yields CDR1 ENHRY and CDR2 SYGVKD. The CDR3 runs 18 residues. With V trimmed by 0 bases and J by 2 bases, 6 bases remained unmatched. This specimen belongs to a study of blood T cell repertoires in COVID-19. Produced via immunoSEQ multiplex PCR; TCRdb's table is partial and in-frame only. The table lists 150,000 or so clones, approximately 92% of them singletons. The sequence was obtained from a woman between 40 and 55 years old with acute or convalescent COVID-19. The chain combines TRBV10-3 with TRBJ2-1; 11 bases agree with TRBD2. Specimen: peripheral blood. The DNA for the CDR3 is TGTGCCATCAGTGAGTCTCCTAGCGGGGGGAAACCCTACAATGAGCAGTTCTTC. Protein: CAISESPSGGKPYNEQFF.